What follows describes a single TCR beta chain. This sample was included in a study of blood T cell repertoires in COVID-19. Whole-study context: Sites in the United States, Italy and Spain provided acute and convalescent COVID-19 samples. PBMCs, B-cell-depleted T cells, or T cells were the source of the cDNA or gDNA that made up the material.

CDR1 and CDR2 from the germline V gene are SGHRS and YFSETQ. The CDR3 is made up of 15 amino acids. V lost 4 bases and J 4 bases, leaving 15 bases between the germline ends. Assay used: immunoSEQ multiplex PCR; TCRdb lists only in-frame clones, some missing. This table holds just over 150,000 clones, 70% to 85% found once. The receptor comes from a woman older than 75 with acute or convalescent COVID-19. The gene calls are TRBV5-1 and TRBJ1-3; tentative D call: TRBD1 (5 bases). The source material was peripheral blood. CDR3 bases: TGCGCCAGCAGCCCTCCGACAGCACGGGGAAACACCATATATTTT. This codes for CASSPPTARGNTIYF.